In its sample, the clone carrying this TCR beta chain was seen many times. Its antigen is not identified. This sample was taken from a study of response to subunit inactivated influenza vaccine. Findings of the study overall: There was a suggestion from the authors that each seasonal influenza vaccination recruits few new T cells.

TCRdb re-derived calls from the RT-PCR reads in MiXCR, one entry per CDR3 protein. The sample contains about half a million distinct CDR3 sequences, less than 10% of which appear only once. CDR1 is DFQATT and CDR2 is SNEGSKA in the germline V gene (reference sequence). The CDR3 totals 14 residues. Trimming shortened V by 1 base and J by 0 bases, and 9 bases separated the two germline ends. This TCR derives from a man aged 50-75 years who received an inactivated influenza vaccine. The specimen comprised PBMCs from blood, sampled less than 25 months after vaccination. The chain joins TRBV20-1 to TRBJ1-1; no definite D call. CDR3 nucleotide sequence: TGCAGTGCTAGAGGGACGGTGATGAACACTGAAGCTTTCTTT. Protein sequence: CSARGTVMNTEAFF.